What follows is one TCR beta chain and its context. The CDR3 is 14 residues long. CDR1 and CDR2 (germline): MDHEN, SYDVKM. The V and J ends lost 4 bases and 5 bases, in that order; junction bases with no gene match: 5. Generated by immunoSEQ multiplex PCR, the TCRdb table keeps only in-frame clones and is missing some. The sample shows 70,000 to 80,000 clones, roughly 90% of them seen only once. The source of the sample is a study of technical replicates of blood from a handful of donors. This TCR was recovered from a human donor in good health. V gene TRBV28 combines with J gene TRBJ1-1, with 9 bases that match TRBD1. Input material: T cells isolated from PBMCs. The CDR3 loop is CASSWTGVWTEAFF. Here the CDR3 DNA reads TGTGCCAGCAGTTGGACAGGGGTTTGGACTGAAGCTTTCTTT.